This passage covers 28 T cell receptor beta chains from one sample sequenced in a study of blood T cell repertoires in COVID-19. Measured with immunoSEQ multiplex PCR; TCRdb has only the in-frame clones, and not every one. This sample has more than 250,000 clones, with approximately 90% found just once. The sequencing input was PBMCs or T cells enriched from blood (not recorded which). The receptors shown here come from a woman aged 35 to 49 with acute COVID-19.

The sample holds one count of this clone. The rearrangement joins TRBV13 to TRBJ2-1, with 8 bases identical to TRBD2. The CDR3 covers 15 residues. Germline trimming cut 5 bases from V and 5 bases from J; bases unmatched to any gene: 8. CDR1 PRHDT and CDR2 FYEKMQ come from the germline V gene (reference sequence). This CDR3 is CASSPRLAGNNEQFF. CDR3 DNA sequence: TGTGCCAGCAGCCCCCGATTAGCGGGAAACAATGAGCAGTTCTTC.

This chain links TRBV9 with TRBJ1-2; no reliable D call. The V end lost 3 bases, the J end lost 12 bases, and 12 bases lay between the germline ends. The CDR3 is 11 amino acids. CDR1 and CDR2 from the germline V gene are SGDLS and YYNGEE. DNA for the CDR3: TGTGCCAGCAGCGCCCTTATGGCCCACACCTTC. Protein: CASSALMAHTF.

The genes are TRBV2 and TRBJ1-2; D gene unclear. The ends were cut back, 0 bases at V and 10 bases at J, with 9 bases in the middle. Germline values: CDR1 SNHLY, CDR2 FYNNEI. The CDR3 contains 12 residues. CDR3 loop: CASSEALRYYTF. The DNA of the CDR3 is TGTGCCAGCAGTGAAGCGCTGAGGTACTACACCTTC.

The V gene is TRBV24-1, the J gene TRBJ2-2, with D tentatively TRBD2 (5 bases). V was clipped by 8 bases and J by 3 bases, with 15 bases between them. Germline-derived CDR1 and CDR2 are KGHDR and SFDVKD. The CDR3 runs 15 residues. CDR3 sequence reads: CATMIGSGDTGELFF. The DNA of the CDR3 is TGTGCCACCATGATAGGGAGTGGGGACACCGGGGAGCTGTTTTTT.

The CDR3 DNA sequence: TGTGCCAGCAGCTTAGCGCTTAGCGGAGATCATCGCAATGAGCAGTTCTTC. Protein product: CASSLALSGDHRNEQFF. This rearrangement joins TRBV7-9 to TRBJ2-1; weak D call: TRBD2 (6 bases). CDR3 size: 17 residues. The germline V gene encodes CDR1 SEHNR and CDR2 FQNEAQ (reference sequence). The V end was cut by 0 bases, the J end by 6 bases, with 18 bases between.

This chain connects TRBV20-1 to TRBJ1-6, with D possibly TRBD1 on 5 matching bases. This CDR3 has 14 amino acids. V lost 3 bases, J lost 8 bases, and 14 bases lay in between. In germline, CDR1 is DFQATT, CDR2 SNEGSKA (reference sequence). The DNA of the CDR3 is TGCAGTGCTAGTATTCAGGGTCTAGATTCACCCCTCCACTTT. It specifies CSASIQGLDSPLHF.

Notes on this clone: The same CDR3 can be traced to other DNA sequences in this sample. The chain combines TRBV5-5 with TRBJ1-1; 7 bases align to TRBD1. The V gene end was trimmed by 4 bases and the J gene end by 6 bases; junction bases not matched to a gene: 6. The CDR3 totals 13 residues. Germline assignment: CDR1 SGHKS and CDR2 YYEKEE (reference sequence). The CDR3 DNA sequence: TGTGCCAGCAGCCTCGGACAGGTCCCTGAAGCTTTCTTT. Protein product: CASSLGQVPEAFF.

This clone occurred once. The V call is TRBV6-5, the J call TRBJ2-7, with 7 nucleotides matching TRBD1. With 6 bases clipped from V and 0 bases from J, the junction kept 5 bases outside the gene matches. The germline gives CDR1 MNHEY, CDR2 SVGAGI. The CDR3 spans 14 residues. The CDR3 bases are TGTGCCAGCAGCCTACAGGGGACCTCCTACGAGCAGTACTTC. Its protein is CASSLQGTSYEQYF.

The genes are TRBV7-2 and TRBJ2-6, with D maybe TRBD1 (5 bases). The ends were cut back, 1 base at V and 0 bases at J, with 10 bases in the middle. The germline V gene has CDR1 SGHTA and CDR2 FQGNSA. The CDR3 extends over 17 amino acids. CDR3 residues: CASSLVTGFSGANVLTF. CDR3 in DNA: TGTGCCAGCAGCTTAGTTACAGGATTCTCTGGGGCCAACGTCCTGACTTTC.

CDR3 in DNA: TGCGCCAGCAGCCATTGGACCCGGGACAGCGCCATTGCAACTAATGAAAAACTGTTTTTT. Protein: CASSHWTRDSAIATNEKLFF. The J gene is TRBJ1-4, the V gene TRBV10-1, with 7 bases matching TRBD1. J gave up 0 bases and V 6 bases, and 19 bases lay outside the gene matches. The CDR3 loop spans 20 amino acids. CDR1 and CDR2 from the germline V gene are WNHNN and SYGVQD (reference sequence).

The J gene is TRBJ2-5, the V gene TRBV28; 10 bases map to TRBD2. V lost 2 bases, J lost 5 bases, and 8 bases stayed unmatched. Germline lookup yields CDR1 MDHEN and CDR2 SYDVKM. The CDR3 runs to 16 residues. The CDR3 DNA sequence: TGTGCCAGCAGTTTAAGGCTAGCGGGAGTAGGGGAGACCCAGTACTTC. Encoded protein: CASSLRLAGVGETQYF. The variable domain in full, with the rest retrieved from reference TRBV28 and TRBJ2-5, is DVKVTQSSRYLVKRTGEKVFLECVQDMDHENMFWYRQDPGLGLRLIYFSYDVKMKEKGDIPEGYSVSREKKERFSLILESASTNQTSMYLCASSLRLAGVGETQYFGPGTRLLVL.

J is TRBJ1-2 and V is TRBV20-1, with TRBD1 matching over 9 bases. This CDR3 is 14 amino acids long. CDR1 and CDR2 (germline): DFQATT, SNEGSKA (reference sequence). J gave up 8 bases and V 3 bases, and 10 bases lay outside the gene matches. In DNA, the CDR3 is TGCAGTGCTAGTGGGGGACAGGGCGTAGAAGGCTACACCTTC. Its translation is CSASGGQGVEGYTF.

The chain links TRBV9 to TRBJ1-1, with 7 positions matching TRBD1. The CDR3 length is 17 residues. The V segment lost 0 bases and the J segment 0 bases; nucleotides outside the gene matches: 8. The germline gives CDR1 SGDLS, CDR2 YYNGEE. The CDR3: CASSVAPQGGLNTEAFF. The DNA of the CDR3 is TGTGCCAGCAGCGTAGCTCCTCAGGGGGGACTGAACACTGAAGCTTTCTTT.

The chain links TRBV4-2 to TRBJ2-3; TRBD1 agrees at 10 bases. V lost 0 bases and J lost 1; bases outside the gene matches: 13. This CDR3 has 20 amino acids. The germline V gene has CDR1 LGHNA and CDR2 YNFKEQ. CDR3 sequence: CASSQDYLVGGQGRTDTQYF. The CDR3 DNA sequence: TGTGCCAGCAGCCAAGATTATCTGGTCGGGGGACAGGGGCGCACAGATACGCAGTATTTT.

The CDR3 spells CASSELGAEQFF. The CDR3 DNA follows: TGTGCCAGCAGTGAATTGGGGGCGGAGCAGTTCTTC. V and J are TRBV2 and TRBJ2-1, with D perhaps TRBD1 (6 bases). This CDR3 has 12 amino acids. The ends were cut back, 2 bases at V and 10 bases at J, with 9 bases in the middle. Germline V gene sequence: CDR1 SNHLY, CDR2 FYNNEI. The variable domain in full, completed from reference TRBV2 and TRBJ2-1, reads EPEVTQTPSHQVTQMGQEVILRCVPISNHLYFYWYRQILGQKVEFLVSFYNNEISEKSEIFDDQFSVERPDGSNFTLKIRSTKLEDSAMYFCASSELGAEQFFGPGTRLTVL.

The chain couples TRBV11-3 to TRBJ2-7; D not resolved. The germline V and J ends were trimmed by 5 bases and 3 bases, with 11 bases remaining between them. CDR3 size: 13 residues. Germline V gives CDR1 SGHNT, CDR2 YENEEA. The CDR3 sequence: CASSPTRHYEQYV. The CDR3, as DNA: TGTGCCAGCAGCCCGACTCGGCACTACGAGCAGTACGTC.

This chain joins TRBV19 and TRBJ1-5, with 7 bases aligning to TRBD1. V shed 6 bases, J shed 11 bases, and the junction held 13 bases outside the gene matches. The CDR3 loop spans 14 amino acids. Germline V gene sequence: CDR1 LNHDA, CDR2 SQIVND (reference sequence). Here the CDR3 reads CASSILSPGGAQHF. The CDR3 bases are TGTGCCAGTAGCATCCTTAGCCCAGGGGGAGCCCAGCATTTT.

The chain couples TRBV24-1 to TRBJ2-3, with D possibly being TRBD2 (6 bases). Trimming removed 5 bases at V and 2 bases at J, with 13 bases between. CDR1 KGHDR and CDR2 SFDVKD come from the germline V gene. CDR3 length: 15 residues. CDR3 bases: TGTGCCACCAGTGTGATGGAGGGGTACACAGATACGCAGTATTTT. It codes for CATSVMEGYTDTQYF.

J is TRBJ2-3 and V is TRBV4-1, with unresolved D. Germline loops: CDR1 MGHRA, CDR2 YSYEKL. The CDR3 is 15 residues long. V was trimmed by 4 bases and J by 5 bases, leaving 16 bases between them. The CDR3 DNA sequence: TGCGCCAGCAGCCGATTTGAGCGTATGGAAGATACGCAGTATTTT. This translates into CASSRFERMEDTQYF.

This chain links TRBV19 with TRBJ1-2; perhaps TRBD1 as D (5 bases). Between the trimmed V and J ends, which lost 1 base and 2 bases, there was a span of 8 bases. The CDR3 sequence is 14 residues long. Germline V gene sequence: CDR1 LNHDA, CDR2 SQIVND (reference sequence). CDR3 region: CASSIVDTNYGYTF. In DNA form, the CDR3 reads TGTGCCAGTAGTATAGTGGACACCAACTATGGCTACACCTTC.

The chain is built from TRBV3-1 (or the pseudogene TRBV3-2) and TRBJ2-3; D is undetermined. Looked up from germline, CDR1 is LGHDT and CDR2 is YNNKEL (reference sequence). CDR3 length: 13 amino acids. Between the trimmed V and J ends, which lost 2 bases and 8 bases, there was a span of 11 bases. In nucleotides, the CDR3 is TGTGCCAGCAGCCAAAAATCGAGCGTTACGCAGTATTTT. Translating gives CASSQKSSVTQYF.

A few counts support this clone. The rearrangement joins TRBV11-3 to TRBJ2-7; 8 nucleotides agree with TRBD1. This CDR3 comprises 15 residues. J was trimmed by 1 base and V by 5 bases; bases with no gene match: 7. Germline-derived CDR1 and CDR2 are SGHNT and YENEEA. The CDR3 region is CASSPGGSRSYEQYF. In nucleotides, the CDR3 is TGTGCCAGCAGCCCAGGGGGCTCCAGGTCCTACGAGCAGTACTTC.

This chain links TRBV7-9 with TRBJ2-1, with TRBD2 matching over 9 bases. J was trimmed by 7 bases and V by 0 bases; bases with no gene match: 7. The CDR3 covers 16 residues. The V gene's germline CDR1 is SEHNR and CDR2 FQNEAQ (reference sequence). DNA for the CDR3: TGTGCCAGCAGCTTAGCGCTTAGCGGGAGTTCGAATGAGCAGTTCTTC. Encoded protein: CASSLALSGSSNEQFF.

The V gene is TRBV10-3, the J gene TRBJ2-1; tentatively, D is TRBD2 (5 bases). The V end lost 4 bases, the J end lost 8 bases, and 15 bases lay between the germline ends. This CDR3 is built from 14 residues. The germline CDR1 and CDR2 sequences are ENHRY and SYGVKD. The CDR3, as DNA: TGTGCCATCAGTGCGGGGTTGATGATAGATGAGCAGTTCTTC. This encodes CAISAGLMIDEQFF.

The chain links TRBV7-8 to TRBJ1-6, with TRBD1 as a possible D gene (5 bases). Trimming stripped 1 base from V and 9 bases from J, with 7 bases between. The CDR3 runs 13 residues. Germline loops: CDR1 SGHVS, CDR2 FQNEAQ. DNA for the CDR3: TGTGCCAGCAGCTTAGGGGGGGTTTCACCCCTCCACTTT. Translation: CASSLGGVSPLHF.

V is TRBV7-9 and J is TRBJ2-3; TRBD2 aligns across 11 bases. V trimming: 3 bases; J trimming: 0 bases; junction bases outside the gene matches: 11. CDR1 is SEHNR and CDR2 is FQNEAQ in the germline V gene (reference sequence). The CDR3 extends over 19 amino acids. CDR3 sequence (DNA): TGTGCCAGCAGCTTCCTCTCAGGGTGGACTAGCGGGAGCACAGATACGCAGTATTTT. Its protein product is CASSFLSGWTSGSTDTQYF.

The DNA for the CDR3 is TGTGCCAGCAGCTTTCAAACTCGGGATGAGCAGTTCTTC. Translated: CASSFQTRDEQFF. The rearrangement links TRBV7-2 to TRBJ2-1; D not certain. CDR3 size: 13 residues. V shed 3 bases and J shed 8 bases, with 11 bases lying between them. Germline CDR1 SGHTA, CDR2 FQGNSA. Looking up the rest from reference TRBV7-2 and TRBJ2-1 gives the full variable domain: GAGVSQSPSNKVTEKGKDVELRCDPISGHTALYWYRQSLGQGLEFLIYFQGNSAPDKSGLPSDRFSAERTGGSVSTLTIQRTQQEDSAVYLCASSFQTRDEQFFGPGTRLTVL.

The chain carries TRBV3-1 (or the pseudogene TRBV3-2) and TRBJ2-1, with D possibly being TRBD2 (5 bases). V was trimmed by 1 base and J by 6 bases, leaving 10 bases between them. Germline V gene lookup returns CDR1 LGHDT and CDR2 YNNKEL (reference sequence). The CDR3 has 14 amino acids. As DNA, the CDR3 is TGTGCCAGCAGCCAAGGCTTCGGGATCAATGAGCAGTTCTTC. Amino acids: CASSQGFGINEQFF.